The rows below give T cell receptor beta chains drawn from one sample of a study of neurological immune-mediated disorders. TCRdb recomputed calls from the 5' RACE reads with MiXCR, one row per CDR3 protein. The table shows about 21,000 distinct CDR3 sequences, with approximately 6.6% occurring only once. The sequencing sample was made of CD8+ T cells from blood. These receptors originate from a man aged 18 to 29 in good health. Each CDR3 is given with its conserved first and last residue. Fields, in order: clone size, V gene, D gene, J gene, CDR3 DNA, CDR3 protein. A D gene is named only where the DNA matches it firmly. Expanded clones get a size class; other rows say once, few or many, or leave the size out.

many	TRBV7-2	NA	TRBJ1-2	TGTGCCAGCAGCTCCTACACTAGCCCAAACTATGGCTACACCTTC	CASSSYTSPNYGYTF
many	TRBV7-9	NA	TRBJ1-1	TGTGCCAGCAGCTTACTCCTTCTGAACACTGAAGCTTTCTTT	CASSLLLLNTEAFF
many	TRBV7-3	TRBD2	TRBJ2-1	TGTGCCAGCAGCCCCGGGGCGGGGGGCAGTGAGCAGTTCTTC	CASSPGAGGSEQFF
many	TRBV19	NA	TRBJ2-7	TGTGCCAGTAGTCCGGGACACGTCGAGTACGAGCAGTACTTC	CASSPGHVEYEQYF
many	TRBV12-3/TRBV12-4	TRBD2	TRBJ2-1	TGTGCCAGCAGTCCCCTCCGGGGCAGGGCGGGGGACAATGAGCAGTTCTTC	CASSPLRGRAGDNEQFF
many	TRBV3-1	NA	TRBJ2-7	TGTGCCAGCAGCCCTGAGAGGATGGGTTCCTACGAGCAGTACTTC	CASSPERMGSYEQYF
many	TRBV3-1	NA	TRBJ1-6	TGTGCCAGCAGCCAAGGGACAGAAACATCACCCCTCCACTTT	CASSQGTETSPLHF
many	TRBV10-3	NA	TRBJ2-7	TGTGCCATCAAGGGGGGGGAGAGCTACGAGCAGTACTTC	CAIKGGESYEQYF
many	TRBV5-1	TRBD2	TRBJ2-1	TGCGCCAGCAAGCGGGGGGGAACTGAAGAGCAGTTCTTC	CASKRGGTEEQFF
many	TRBV20-1	TRBD2	TRBJ2-1	TGCAGTGCTGCGGGACTAGCCTCCTACAATGAGCAGTTCTTC	CSAAGLASYNEQFF
NA	TRBV18	TRBD1	TRBJ2-7	TGTGCCAGCTCACCTACTACAGGGGTAAACTACGAGCAGTACTTC	CASSPTTGVNYEQYF
many	TRBV20-1	NA	TRBJ2-7	TGCAGTGCTGAGTCCGGGACCTCCTACGAGCAGTACTTC	CSAESGTSYEQYF
many	TRBV5-1	TRBD1	TRBJ1-2	TGCGCCAGCAGCGTGACAGGGGCTAACTATGGCTACACCTTC	CASSVTGANYGYTF
many	TRBV9	NA	TRBJ2-1	TGTGCCAGCAGCGGGAATGAGCAGTTCTTC	CASSGNEQFF
many	TRBV5-1	NA	TRBJ2-1	TGCGCCAGCAGCTTGGGGGCAGGCCCCAATGAGCAGTTCTTC	CASSLGAGPNEQFF
many	TRBV12-3/TRBV12-4	NA	TRBJ1-1	TGTGCCAGCAGTAGTTTGACAGGTCGAATGAACACTGAAGCTTTCTTT	CASSSLTGRMNTEAFF
many	TRBV13	NA	TRBJ2-5	TGTGCCAGCAGCTTAGAATCTGGAGGAGAGACCCAGTACTTC	CASSLESGGETQYF